A selection of T cell receptor beta chains follows, all from one sample in a study of blood T cell repertoires in COVID-19. TCRdb keeps only in-frame clones here, not all; method: immunoSEQ multiplex PCR. This repertoire shows under 300,000 clones, 70% to 90% found once; its top ten account for around 0.91%. The source material was peripheral blood. Receptor source: a woman aged 40 to 55 who had recovered from COVID-19. The CDR3 runs from the conserved cysteine through the conserved F or W. A D gene is named only where the DNA matches it firmly. Size is omitted from some rows. Given values are once, few, many or a class for expanded clones.

v_call,clone_size,j_call,d_call,cdr3_aa,cdr3_nt
TRBV19,-,TRBJ1-2,TRBD1,CASSGDRGRGYTF,TGTGCCAGTAGCGGGGACAGGGGACGCGGCTACACCTTC
TRBV29-1,-,TRBJ2-5,TRBD2,CSVAGGDNGQTQYF,TGCAGCGTTGCGGGAGGGGACAATGGGCAGACCCAGTACTTC
TRBV29-1,-,TRBJ1-4,TRBD1,CSVSGTGDEKLFF,TGCAGCGTTTCCGGGACAGGGGATGAAAAACTGTTTTTT
TRBV6-4,-,TRBJ1-1,-,CASAGTPWAFF,TGTGCCAGCGCGGGAACCCCCTGGGCTTTCTTT
TRBV7-2,-,TRBJ1-6,TRBD1,CASSSGTGGRYNSPLHF,TGTGCCAGCAGCTCCGGGACAGGGGGGCGGTATAATTCACCCCTCCACTTT
TRBV29-1,-,TRBJ1-1,-,CSVEGAMNTEAFF,TGCAGCGTTGAGGGAGCTATGAACACTGAAGCTTTCTTT
TRBV9,-,TRBJ2-7,TRBD2,CASSPGLAGPYEQYF,TGTGCCAGCAGCCCGGGACTAGCGGGGCCCTACGAGCAGTACTTC
TRBV5-6,-,TRBJ2-3,-,CASSFGVSFTDTQYF,TGTGCCAGCAGCTTCGGGGTAAGCTTCACAGATACGCAGTATTTT
TRBV9,-,TRBJ2-2,-,CASSPSANTGELFF,TGTGCCAGCAGCCCTAGCGCCAACACCGGGGAGCTGTTTTTT
TRBV7-2,once,TRBJ1-3,-,CASSLDPLGSGNTIYF,TGTGCCAGCAGCTTAGACCCCCTAGGCTCTGGAAACACCATATATTTT
TRBV18,-,TRBJ1-5,-,CASSPTRRAHQPQHF,TGTGCCAGCTCACCGACGCGGAGGGCCCATCAGCCCCAGCATTTT
TRBV3-1/TRBV3-2,-,TRBJ2-2,-,CASSPLATGELFF,TGTGCCAGCAGCCCGCTAGCCACCGGGGAGCTGTTTTTT
TRBV30,-,TRBJ2-3,TRBD2,CAWSGSGADTQYF,TGTGCCTGGTCCGGTAGCGGGGCGGATACGCAGTATTTT
TRBV5-1,-,TRBJ2-5,TRBD2,CASSPGGRAGETQYF,TGCGCCAGCAGCCCGGGGGGGCGGGCAGGAGAGACCCAGTACTTC
TRBV30,-,TRBJ2-7,-,CAWSGSLRTYEQYF,TGTGCCTGGAGCGGTTCGCTGCGGACCTACGAGCAGTACTTC
TRBV7-9,-,TRBJ1-5,-,CASSSPGDSNQPQHF,TGTGCCAGCAGCTCCCCAGGGGATAGCAATCAGCCCCAGCATTTT
TRBV12-3/TRBV12-4,-,TRBJ2-2,-,CATLGGNTGELFF,TGTGCCACCCTAGGAGGAAACACCGGGGAGCTGTTTTTT
TRBV11-1,-,TRBJ2-5,-,CASSSRGPQETQYF,TGTGCCAGCAGCTCCCGGGGTCCTCAAGAGACCCAGTACTTC
TRBV11-2,-,TRBJ2-5,TRBD2,CASSLALAGGQETQYF,TGTGCCAGCAGCTTAGCCCTAGCGGGAGGGCAGGAGACCCAGTACTTC
TRBV2,-,TRBJ1-1,TRBD1,CASSGQGNTEAFF,TGTGCCAGCAGCGGACAGGGGAACACTGAAGCTTTCTTT
TRBV24-1,-,TRBJ1-4,TRBD1,CATSDPSGGIGEKLFF,TGTGCCACCAGTGACCCCTCAGGGGGGATAGGTGAAAAACTGTTTTTT
TRBV7-8,-,TRBJ2-2,TRBD2,CASSLARLPGLAGDTGELFF,TGTGCCAGCAGCTTAGCGCGCCTCCCGGGACTAGCGGGAGATACCGGGGAGCTGTTTTTT
TRBV19,-,TRBJ2-5,-,CASSPARDAETQYF,TGTGCCAGTAGTCCCGCGCGGGACGCAGAGACCCAGTACTTC
TRBV19,few,TRBJ1-5,TRBD1,CASTGQVTYGNQPQHF,TGTGCCAGTACCGGACAGGTAACTTATGGCAATCAGCCCCAGCATTTT
TRBV6-2/TRBV6-3,-,TRBJ1-1,TRBD1,CASTPSGGQGREAFF,TGTGCCAGCACCCCCTCGGGCGGACAGGGACGTGAAGCTTTCTTT
TRBV3-1/TRBV3-2,-,TRBJ1-4,-,CASSQDGHINEKLFF,TGTGCCAGCAGCCAAGATGGGCACATTAATGAAAAACTGTTTTTT
TRBV5-4,-,TRBJ2-5,-,CASSPGGTETQYF,TGTGCCAGCAGCCCTGGGGGGACAGAGACCCAGTACTTC
TRBV19,-,TRBJ2-3,TRBD2,CASSLTAGALGTQYF,TGTGCCAGTAGTCTCACAGCGGGAGCTCTCGGTACGCAGTATTTT
TRBV2,-,TRBJ1-6,-,CASLQTPPGGSPLHF,TGTGCCAGCTTACAAACACCCCCGGGGGGTTCACCCCTCCACTTT
TRBV10-3,-,TRBJ1-2,-,CAISETGLGYTF,TGTGCCATCAGTGAGACAGGCCTTGGCTACACCTTC
TRBV28,-,TRBJ1-1,-,CASSLRGAPGLEAFF,TGTGCCAGCAGTTTACGGGGGGCCCCGGGGCTCGAAGCTTTCTTT
TRBV7-9,once,TRBJ1-1,-,CASSLRRAGTEAFF,TGTGCCAGCAGCTTGAGGCGGGCGGGCACTGAAGCTTTCTTT
TRBV11-2,-,TRBJ2-7,TRBD1,CASSLGPGTGAYEQYF,TGTGCCAGCAGCTTGGGCCCCGGGACAGGGGCGTACGAGCAGTACTTC
TRBV5-1,once,TRBJ1-6,TRBD1,CASSTGTGPNSPLHF,TGCGCCAGCAGCACCGGGACAGGGCCTAATTCACCCCTCCACTTT
TRBV6-5,-,TRBJ1-2,TRBD1,CASSTDRGRGGYTF,TGTGCCAGCAGCACAGACAGGGGGCGGGGTGGCTACACCTTC
TRBV11-1,once,TRBJ1-4,TRBD1,CASSPPGTAYEKLFF,TGTGCCAGCAGCCCGCCCGGGACAGCTTATGAAAAACTGTTTTTT
TRBV20-1,-,TRBJ2-1,-,CSARGSVAWFF,TGCAGTGCTAGAGGGTCGGTAGCTTGGTTCTTC
TRBV9,-,TRBJ2-7,TRBD2,CASSGVGHGGRRDEQYF,TGTGCCAGCAGTGGGGTGGGCCACGGCGGGAGGCGCGACGAGCAGTACTTC
TRBV9,-,TRBJ1-3,TRBD1,CASSVGGGQGLGNTIYF,TGCGCCAGCAGCGTAGGGGGGGGACAGGGCCTCGGAAACACCATATATTTT